These 29 T cell receptor beta chains share one sample of origin, sequenced in a study of T cell repertoires in cytomegalovirus infection. TCRdb reanalysed the reads using MiXCR and keeps one entry per CDR3 protein. The sample lists 400,000 to 550,000 distinct CDR3 sequences, about 10% occurring once. Sequencing was performed on PBMCs. Receptors were obtained from a human donor in good health (CMV status not recorded). Some clones in this sample may be carry-over from other donors' samples.

The J gene is TRBJ1-1, the V gene TRBV20-1; D may be TRBD1 (5 bases). Germline loops: CDR1 DFQATT, CDR2 SNEGSKA (reference sequence). Trimming stripped 6 bases from V and 1 base from J, with 9 bases between. The CDR3 runs to 12 residues. The CDR3: CSAQDTNTEAFF. The CDR3 DNA reads as TGCAGTGCCCAGGACACGAACACTGAAGCTTTCTTT.

This clonotype occurred many times. V is TRBV7-6 and J is TRBJ2-1, with D maybe TRBD1 (8 bases). CDR1 and CDR2 (germline): SGHVS, FNYEAQ. There are 14 residues in the CDR3. Trimming shortened V by 5 bases and J by 12 bases, and 20 bases separated the two germline ends. The CDR3 DNA is TGTGCCAGCAGCATAACAGGGGGGGGGTCTTGGCAGTTCTTC. This sequence encodes CASSITGGGSWQFF.

This clonotype was recorded at least ten times. The chain has TRBV6-5 and TRBJ1-2; perhaps TRBD1 as D (6 bases). CDR1 and CDR2 (germline): MNHEY, SVGAGI. This CDR3 is 13 amino acids long. Deletions cut 4 bases from V and 8 bases from J, with 14 bases between. The DNA of the CDR3 is TGTGCCAGCAGTTTTACAGGGTCCTCAGGCTACACCTTC. It translates to CASSFTGSSGYTF.

This clonotype has a count of ten or more. The V call is TRBV29-1, the J call TRBJ2-7; D possibly corresponds to TRBD2 (6 bases). Trimming removed 2 bases at V and 3 bases at J, with 23 bases between. Germline-derived CDR1 and CDR2 are SQVTM and ANQGSEA. The CDR3 totals 17 residues. CDR3 in DNA: TGCAGCGTTGAACTCCGGGACTCAGGAGGGGCTTACTACGAGCAGTACTTC. Amino acids: CSVELRDSGGAYYEQYF.

The table lists this clonotype with many counts. CDR3 sequence (DNA): TGTGCCAGCCGCTGGGCAGGCCCTAACACTGAAGCTTTCTTT. Translating gives CASRWAGPNTEAFF. The genes are TRBV6-5 and TRBJ1-1; D gene ambiguous. V was clipped by 8 bases and J by 2 bases, with 15 bases between them. This CDR3 contains 14 residues. Germline lookup yields CDR1 MNHEY and CDR2 SVGAGI.

This clonotype has ten or more counts. The chain uses TRBV29-1 and TRBJ2-3, with 7 nucleotides matching TRBD1. The germline V gene has CDR1 SQVTM and CDR2 ANQGSEA. V was pared by 5 bases and J by 1 base, with 3 bases of the junction left unmatched. This CDR3 contains 13 residues. The CDR3 is CSVRGRGTDTQYF. Written as DNA, the CDR3 is TGCAGCGTTAGGGGGCGCGGCACAGATACGCAGTATTTT.

This clonotype was counted between two and nine times. This chain uses TRBV24-1 with TRBJ1-1; D gene uncertain. This CDR3 is 11 amino acids long. CDR1 is KGHDR and CDR2 is SFDVKD in the germline V gene. The V end was cut by 8 bases, the J end by 5 bases, with 8 bases between. As DNA, the CDR3 is TGTGCCACCATTTCGGGGACTGAAGCTTTCTTT. Amino acids: CATISGTEAFF.

This clonotype was observed many times. The chain uses TRBV28 and TRBJ2-4; D is undetermined. CDR3 size: 15 residues. The germline V gene encodes CDR1 MDHEN and CDR2 SYDVKM. Trimming cost V 5 bases and J 6 bases, with 17 bases left between them. In DNA form, the CDR3 reads TGTGCCAGCAGTCCCCCGAAATGGGTCGGAAACATTCAGTACTTC. It is translated as CASSPPKWVGNIQYF.

This clonotype was counted at least ten times. The V gene is TRBV12-3 or TRBV12-4, the J gene TRBJ1-5, with D uncertain. Trimming removed 2 bases at V and 7 bases at J, with 12 bases between. This CDR3 spans 14 amino acids. The CDR3 DNA reads TGTGCCAGCAGTTTACGCAGAGCGGGACAGCCCCAGCATTTT. Its protein is CASSLRRAGQPQHF.

This clonotype was seen ten or more times. V and J are TRBV7-6 and TRBJ2-7; 8 nucleotides agree with TRBD2. The germline V gene has CDR1 SGHVS and CDR2 FNYEAQ. The CDR3 runs to 18 residues. The J segment lost 1 base and the V segment lost 0 bases, leaving 11 bases of the junction unmatched. The CDR3 DNA follows: TGTGCCAGCAGCTTAGCAGCGGGAGTCACGACTGGGTCCTACGAGCAGTACTTC. Protein sequence: CASSLAAGVTTGSYEQYF.

This clonotype was observed a few times. This chain links TRBV20-1 with TRBJ2-1; 7 bases align to TRBD2. This CDR3 contains 15 residues. Germline assignment: CDR1 DFQATT and CDR2 SNEGSKA (reference sequence). V gave up 6 bases and J gave up 0 bases; unmatched junction bases: 8. The CDR3 reads CSAQTSLSSYNEQFF. The DNA of the CDR3 is TGCAGTGCCCAGACTAGCCTTAGCTCCTACAATGAGCAGTTCTTC.

This chain uses TRBV5-1 with TRBJ2-7; possible D gene TRBD1, 5 bases. The CDR3 consists of 14 residues. Germline CDR1 and CDR2: SGHRS and YFSETQ. Trimming took 1 base from V and 2 from J, leaving 10 bases between them. CDR3 sequence (DNA): TGCGCCAGCAGCTTGTCTTCAGGGCCCTACGAGCAGTACTTC. Its protein is CASSLSSGPYEQYF.

This clonotype was seen ten or more times. V usage is TRBV12-3 or TRBV12-4 and J usage is TRBJ2-2; no clear D gene. The CDR3 sequence is 14 residues long. Trimming removed 5 bases from V and 6 bases from J, with 13 bases in between. The CDR3 sequence: CASSLGRRSGELFF. CDR3 DNA sequence: TGTGCCAGCAGTCTCGGGCGTCGGTCCGGGGAGCTGTTTTTT.

This clonotype was detected many times. The chain uses TRBV10-3 and TRBJ2-7; TRBD1 aligns across 8 bases. CDR3 length: 16 amino acids. The germline CDR1 and CDR2 sequences are ENHRY and SYGVKD. With 11 bases clipped from V and 10 bases from J, the junction kept 25 bases outside the gene matches. For the CDR3, the DNA is TGTGCCGCCCAGACACCGGGGGACAGGCCAAAGTCCGGACAGTACTTC. Its protein is CAAQTPGDRPKSGQYF.

The chain uses TRBV10-3 and TRBJ2-3; D is ambiguous. Germline V gene lookup returns CDR1 ENHRY and CDR2 SYGVKD. V dropped 0 bases and J dropped 6 bases, with 16 bases sitting between them. CDR3 size: 16 residues. Here the CDR3 reads CAISESVNPGGDTQYF. The CDR3 coding sequence is TGTGCCATCAGTGAGTCGGTTAATCCAGGCGGCGATACGCAGTATTTT.

This clonotype was observed many times. The rearrangement links TRBV7-2 to TRBJ1-3; no reliable D call. This CDR3 is 14 amino acids long. Trimming shortened V by 7 bases and J by 2 bases, and 12 bases separated the two germline ends. Germline CDR1 and CDR2: SGHTA and FQGNSA. The CDR3 here is CASKRTQAGNTIYF. The DNA for the CDR3 is TGTGCCAGCAAAAGGACGCAGGCTGGAAACACCATATATTTT.

This clonotype was observed at least ten times. The J gene is TRBJ1-5, the V gene TRBV7-8; D may be TRBD1 (5 bases). The ends were cut back, 1 base at V and 3 bases at J, with 10 bases in the middle. Looked up from germline, CDR1 is SGHVS and CDR2 is FQNEAQ. There are 15 residues in the CDR3. This CDR3 reads CASSLVGGSNQPQHF. CDR3 bases: TGTGCCAGCAGCTTAGTCGGGGGGTCCAATCAGCCCCAGCATTTT.

As concerns this clonotype: This could be a read error, since a much larger clone is one nucleotide away. The chain joins TRBV19 to TRBJ1-5; 7 bases match TRBD1. Germline values: CDR1 LNHDA, CDR2 SQIVND (reference sequence). CDR3 size: 15 residues. J gave up 8 bases and V 1 base, and 8 bases lay outside the gene matches. The CDR3 reads CASSIVRDSYKPQHF. The CDR3 DNA reads TGTGCCAGTAGTATAGTCCGGGACAGCTATAAGCCCCAGCATTTT.

V is TRBV29-1 and J is TRBJ2-4; tentatively, D is TRBD1 (6 bases). CDR1 and CDR2 (germline): SQVTM, ANQGSEA. The CDR3 extends over 13 amino acids. Trimming removed 7 bases from V and 8 bases from J, with 18 bases in between. CDR3 region: CSAQGWGRDIQYF. CDR3 coding DNA: TGCAGCGCCCAGGGTTGGGGGCGGGACATTCAGTACTTC.

There are many counts of this clonotype. The chain recombines TRBV6-1 with TRBJ1-2; no definite D call. Per germline, CDR1 MNHNS and CDR2 SASEGT. CDR3 size: 12 residues. Trimming stripped 3 bases from V and 14 bases from J, with 16 bases between. CDR3 bases: TGTGCCAGCAGTGAGACACTCCTATCGGAAACCTTC. Its translation is CASSETLLSETF.

In its sample, this clonotype was seen many times. V is TRBV20-1 and J is TRBJ2-5, with 8 bases that match TRBD2. Losses at the gene ends were 0 bases for V and 5 bases for J; bases not matched to a gene: 5. Per the germline V gene, CDR1 is DFQATT and CDR2 is SNEGSKA (reference sequence). This CDR3 comprises 14 residues. DNA for the CDR3: TGCAGTGCTAGAGACGGGAGGGCGGACGAGACCCAGTACTTC. The encoded protein is CSARDGRADETQYF.

This chain links TRBV13 with TRBJ1-4; weak D call: TRBD1 (5 bases). With 4 bases removed from V and 7 bases from J, the gap between germline ends came to 13 bases. Germline V gene data show CDR1 as PRHDT and CDR2 as FYEKMQ (reference sequence). The CDR3 contains 14 residues. The CDR3 region has the DNA TGTGCCAGCAGCTCGCAGGGTCTTAGTGAAAAACTGTTTTTT. Protein sequence: CASSSQGLSEKLFF. The full variable domain, completed using reference TRBV13 and TRBJ1-4, is AAGVIQSPRHLIKEKRETATLKCYPIPRHDTVYWYQQGPGQDPQFLISFYEKMQSDKGSIPDRFSAQQFSDYHSELNMSSLELGDSALYFCASSSQGLSEKLFFGSGTQLSVL.

This clonotype was observed a handful of times. This chain joins TRBV2 and TRBJ1-5, with TRBD1 as a possible D gene (5 bases). Looked up from germline, CDR1 is SNHLY and CDR2 is FYNNEI. This CDR3 is 16 amino acids long. Deletions cut 3 bases from V and 2 bases from J, with 14 bases between. As DNA, the CDR3 is TGTGCCAGCAGTGAGTTCGGTGGGGGGGGCAATCAGCCCCAGCATTTT. It codes for CASSEFGGGGNQPQHF.

The table lists this clonotype with many counts. The chain uses TRBV28 and TRBJ2-7; possibly TRBD1 for D (6 bases). The CDR3 length is 18 residues. Germline-derived CDR1 and CDR2 are MDHEN and SYDVKM. V was shortened by 5 bases and J by 7 bases, with 30 bases between the two germline ends. This CDR3 reads CASSPNPPLGGGPREQYF. DNA for the CDR3: TGTGCCAGCAGTCCGAACCCCCCCCTGGGTGGGGGCCCTAGGGAGCAGTACTTC.

V and J are TRBV15 and TRBJ2-7; no reliable D call. V lost 0 bases to trimming and J lost 3 bases, with 9 bases between them. CDR1 is LNHNV, CDR2 YYDKDF, per germline (reference sequence). The CDR3 covers 14 residues. CDR3 residues: CATSREYSLYEQYF. The DNA for the CDR3 is TGTGCCACCAGCAGAGAGTACAGCCTCTACGAGCAGTACTTC.

This clonotype was seen only a few times. V usage is TRBV20-1 and J usage is TRBJ2-1; TRBD2 agrees at 10 bases. V was clipped by 2 bases and J by 0 bases; unmatched bases: 10. CDR1 is DFQATT and CDR2 is SNEGSKA in the germline V gene (reference sequence). CDR3 length equals 18 residues. In DNA, the CDR3 is TGCAGTGCTAGACTAAATAGCGGGGGGCATAGCTCCTACAATGAGCAGTTCTTC. This encodes CSARLNSGGHSSYNEQFF.

In this sample, this clonotype turned up many times. The chain is built from TRBV6-2 or TRBV6-3 and TRBJ2-3; TRBD2 aligns across 7 bases. The CDR3 covers 16 residues. Germline lookup yields CDR1 MNHEY and CDR2 SVGEGT. Trimming cost V 6 bases and J 8 bases; bases outside gene matches: 17. The CDR3 coding sequence is TGTGCCAGCAGAACAGCCAGTACCGGACTAGGCGGTACGCAGTATTTT. It encodes CASRTASTGLGGTQYF.

This clonotype has a count of ten or more. The chain uses TRBV28 and TRBJ2-7; D ambiguous. The CDR3 spans 13 residues. The ends were cut back, 3 bases at V and 3 bases at J, with 9 bases in the middle. CDR1 and CDR2 from the germline V gene are MDHEN and SYDVKM. Written as DNA, the CDR3 is TGTGCCAGCAGTTTCGGCGCTTTCTACGAGCAGTACTTC. It specifies CASSFGAFYEQYF. Full variable domain (rest looked up from reference TRBV28 and TRBJ2-7): DVKVTQSSRYLVKRTGEKVFLECVQDMDHENMFWYRQDPGLGLRLIYFSYDVKMKEKGDIPEGYSVSREKKERFSLILESASTNQTSMYLCASSFGAFYEQYFGPGTRLTVT.

There are many counts of this clonotype. This chain joins TRBV11-2 and TRBJ1-1, with D perhaps TRBD1 (5 bases). Germline lookup yields CDR1 SGHAT and CDR2 FQNNGV. V lost 5 bases and J lost 4, with 20 bases in between. The CDR3 is made up of 16 amino acids. The CDR3 nucleotides read TGTGCCAGCAGCCCGTATGGCGGCAGGGATAGCACTGAAGCTTTCTTT. It codes for CASSPYGGRDSTEAFF. Supplemented by reference TRBV11-2 and TRBJ1-1, the full variable domain reads EAGVAQSPRYKIIEKRQSVAFWCNPISGHATLYWYQQILGQGPKLLIQFQNNGVVDDSQLPKDRFSAERLKGVDSTLKIQPAKLEDSAVYLCASSPYGGRDSTEAFFGQGTRLTVV.